This entry lists 22 T cell receptor beta chains sequenced from one sample in a study of blood T cell repertoires in COVID-19. Assay used: immunoSEQ multiplex PCR; TCRdb lists only in-frame clones, some missing. The table has around 83,000 clones, 80% to 90% seen once. The sample taken for sequencing was peripheral blood. Receptor source: a man aged 45 to 65 with active or convalescent COVID-19.

The chain has TRBV7-2 and TRBJ1-2; TRBD1 matches at 8 bases. V shed 2 bases and J 6 bases; nucleotides not matched to a gene: 11. The CDR3 is made up of 16 amino acids. Per the germline V gene, CDR1 is SGHTA and CDR2 is FQGNSA. In DNA, the CDR3 is TGTGCCAGCAGCTTACGGACAGGGATCCTTTGGGATGGCTACACCTTC. It encodes CASSLRTGILWDGYTF.

The rearrangement links TRBV7-8 to TRBJ1-5; D is perhaps TRBD1 (5 bases). The CDR3 extends over 16 amino acids. Germline V gene sequence: CDR1 SGHVS, CDR2 FQNEAQ. V was shortened by 1 base and J by 4 bases, with 14 bases between the two germline ends. The CDR3 coding sequence is TGTGCCAGCAGCTTAGTTAGCAGGGTGGAGAATCAGCCCCAGCATTTT. Residues: CASSLVSRVENQPQHF.

This clone was found a few times. The chain has TRBV5-1 and TRBJ1-3; 7 bases map to TRBD1. The CDR3 length is 15 residues. J was trimmed by 2 bases and V by 4 bases; bases with no gene match: 6. The V gene's germline CDR1 is SGHRS and CDR2 YFSETQ. The CDR3 reads CASSQGQYTGNTIYF. Written as DNA, the CDR3 is TGCGCCAGCAGCCAGGGACAGTACACTGGAAACACCATATATTTT.

The chain combines TRBV6-6 with TRBJ1-5; 7 nucleotides line up with TRBD1. Germline CDR1 and CDR2: MNHNY and SVGAGI (reference sequence). V dropped 5 bases and J dropped 1; count of bases not matched to a gene: 11. The CDR3 is 17 amino acids. CDR3 in amino acids: CASSPSTGRSSNQPQHF. The DNA for the CDR3 is TGTGCCAGCAGTCCCTCGACAGGGCGGTCGAGCAATCAGCCCCAGCATTTT.

The gene calls are TRBV3-1 (or the pseudogene TRBV3-2) and TRBJ2-7; 7 bases are a match to TRBD1. The J segment lost 5 bases and the V segment lost 5 bases, leaving 6 bases of the junction unmatched. CDR1 is LGHDT and CDR2 is YNNKEL in the germline V gene (reference sequence). This CDR3 contains 13 residues. DNA of the CDR3: TGTGCCAGCAGCACACGACAGGGAGACGAGCAGTACTTC. It translates to CASSTRQGDEQYF.

This rearrangement joins TRBV30 to TRBJ2-7; no clear D gene. Germline loops: CDR1 GTSNPN, CDR2 SVGIG (reference sequence). The V end was cut by 3 bases, the J end by 2 bases, with 8 bases between. The CDR3 runs to 12 residues. CDR3 loop: CAWSLGPYEQYF. The CDR3 nucleotides are TGTGCCTGGAGCCTAGGTCCCTACGAGCAGTACTTC.

The chain is built from TRBV9 and TRBJ2-7; 11 nucleotides line up with TRBD2. Germline V gene data show CDR1 as SGDLS and CDR2 as YYNGEE. V lost 0 bases, J lost 5 bases, and 7 bases stayed unmatched. The CDR3 loop spans 16 amino acids. CDR3 coding DNA: TGTGCCAGCAGCGTAGACCCTAGCGGGGGGATCCACGAGCAGTACTTC. As protein: CASSVDPSGGIHEQYF.

The chain recombines TRBV7-8 with TRBJ2-7; 11 bases line up with TRBD2. The V gene end was trimmed by 3 bases and the J gene end by 2 bases; junction bases not matched to a gene: 15. This CDR3 is 19 amino acids long. The germline gives CDR1 SGHVS, CDR2 FQNEAQ. The CDR3 spells CASSFQLGTSGSLAYEQYF. In DNA form, the CDR3 reads TGTGCCAGCAGCTTCCAGCTCGGGACTAGCGGATCGTTAGCCTACGAGCAGTACTTC.

The V gene is TRBV27, the J gene TRBJ1-6, with 9 bases aligning to TRBD1. Germline lookup yields CDR1 MNHEY and CDR2 SMNVEV (reference sequence). V lost 7 bases and J lost 10; bases outside the gene matches: 14. This CDR3 comprises 16 residues. The CDR3 nucleotides read TGTGCCAGCACCCCGGGGACAGGGCCATTTGGGTCACCCCTCCACTTT. It yields the protein CASTPGTGPFGSPLHF.

The J gene is TRBJ2-3, the V gene TRBV7-2; 8 bases line up with TRBD2. V was pared by 2 bases and J by 4 bases, with 8 bases of the junction left unmatched. The CDR3 covers 16 residues. Germline V CDR1 and CDR2: SGHTA, FQGNSA. The CDR3 DNA follows: TGTGCCAGCAGCTTAAGCAGCGGGAGATGGGCAGATACGCAGTATTTT. Translation: CASSLSSGRWADTQYF.

This chain connects TRBV6-1 to TRBJ1-6; tentative D call: TRBD1 (6 bases). The germline V gene has CDR1 MNHNS and CDR2 SASEGT. CDR3 length: 15 residues. Trimming took off 3 bases at V and 7 bases at J, with 13 bases between the two ends. The DNA of the CDR3 is TGTGCCAGCAGTGAGGGGTACAGGGCGAATTCACCCCTCCACTTT. Protein: CASSEGYRANSPLHF.

This clone was observed a few times. The chain joins TRBV27 to TRBJ1-6; no firm D call. The CDR3 is made up of 17 amino acids. The germline V gene has CDR1 MNHEY and CDR2 SMNVEV (reference sequence). Trimming removed 7 bases from V and 5 bases from J, with 21 bases in between. CDR3 region: CASTTFWGGMDNSPLHF. Written as DNA, the CDR3 is TGTGCCAGCACCACCTTCTGGGGAGGGATGGATAATTCACCCCTCCACTTT.

About this clone: The junction differs from germline at one of its ends, possibly a read error. CDR3 sequence: CSVEVVGLVEETQYF. Written as DNA, the CDR3 is TGCAGCGTGGAAGTTGTGGGCTTGGTAGAAGAGACCCAGTACTTC. The rearrangement uses TRBV29-1 and TRBJ2-5; D remains ambiguous. The CDR3 is 15 amino acids. The germline CDR1 and CDR2 sequences are SQVTM and ANQGSEA.

The chain employs TRBV24-1 and TRBJ1-5; 7 bases align to TRBD1. Trimming cost V 3 bases and J 7 bases; bases outside gene matches: 11. CDR1 KGHDR and CDR2 SFDVKD come from the germline V gene. The CDR3 extends over 16 amino acids. In nucleotides, the CDR3 is TGTGCCACCAGTGATGCCCGACAGGGACCCCAACAGCCCCAGCATTTT. Its protein is CATSDARQGPQQPQHF.

This chain uses TRBV6-5 with TRBJ1-1; TRBD1 matches at 8 bases. Germline V lookup: CDR1 MNHEY, CDR2 SVGAGI. The trim removed 10 bases at V and 0 bases at J, leaving 7 bases unmatched. The CDR3 consists of 14 residues. The CDR3 sequence is CATRNRGVNTEAFF. DNA for the CDR3: TGTGCCACGCGAAACAGGGGGGTGAACACTGAAGCTTTCTTT.

The rearrangement uses TRBV27 and TRBJ2-7; D is possibly TRBD1 (6 bases). This CDR3 region has 14 residues. Trimming took 5 bases from V and 2 from J, leaving 13 bases between them. Germline-derived CDR1 and CDR2 are MNHEY and SMNVEV (reference sequence). DNA for the CDR3: TGTGCCAGCAGTGACAGGCTGAAACCCTACGAGCAGTACTTC. It encodes CASSDRLKPYEQYF.

This chain joins TRBV19 and TRBJ1-5, with TRBD1 matching 9 bases. The CDR3 has 16 amino acids. V gave up 9 bases and J gave up 0 bases; unmatched junction bases: 9. The V gene's germline CDR1 is LNHDA and CDR2 SQIVND (reference sequence). CDR3 sequence reads: CASRDRAFDSNQPQHF. Written as DNA, the CDR3 is TGTGCCAGCCGGGACAGGGCCTTTGATAGCAATCAGCCCCAGCATTTT.

The V gene is TRBV2, the J gene TRBJ2-2; unclear D gene. The CDR3 is made up of 14 amino acids. The germline gives CDR1 SNHLY, CDR2 FYNNEI. Trimming pared 3 bases from V and 5 bases from J, leaving 10 bases between. The CDR3 spells CASSDVARTGELFF. The CDR3 DNA reads as TGTGCCAGCAGTGACGTTGCCAGAACCGGGGAGCTGTTTTTT.

The J gene is TRBJ1-4, the V gene TRBV5-6; maybe TRBD1 (6 bases). CDR1 and CDR2 from the germline V gene are SGHDT and YYEEEE. There are 15 residues in the CDR3. V was cut by 0 bases and J by 12 bases, with 18 bases left in between. The DNA for the CDR3 is TGTGCCAGCAGCTTGGCCGGACAGTTGACGACAGAACTGTTTTTT. This gives the protein CASSLAGQLTTELFF.

As to this clone: This sample includes further DNA sequences coding for the same CDR3. The chain employs TRBV5-5 and TRBJ1-4; 8 bases map to TRBD1. From germline, CDR1 is SGHKS and CDR2 YYEKEE (reference sequence). The CDR3 runs 15 residues. V gave up 2 bases and J gave up 3 bases; unmatched junction bases: 3. The CDR3 nucleotides read TGTGCCAGCAGCTTTCCGGGACAGGCTAATGAAAAACTGTTTTTT. Protein product: CASSFPGQANEKLFF. Using reference TRBV5-5 and TRBJ1-4 for the parts outside the CDR3, the full variable domain is DAGVTQSPTHLIKTRGQQVTLRCSPISGHKSVSWYQQVLGQGPQFIFQYYEKEERGRGNFPDRFSARQFPNYSSELNVNALLLGDSALYLCASSFPGQANEKLFFGSGTQLSVL.

J is TRBJ2-5 and V is TRBV2; 9 nucleotides line up with TRBD1. This CDR3 spans 14 amino acids. Germline trimming cut 5 bases from V and 5 bases from J; bases unmatched to any gene: 6. Germline V gene sequence: CDR1 SNHLY, CDR2 FYNNEI. The CDR3 nucleotides are TGTGCCAGCAGTCCCGGGACAGGGCATGAGACCCAGTACTTC. Protein: CASSPGTGHETQYF.

The rearrangement joins TRBV4-1 to TRBJ2-7, with 12 bases matching TRBD2. With V trimmed by 2 bases and J by 4 bases, 6 bases remained unmatched. The CDR3 consists of 16 residues. Germline V gene data show CDR1 as MGHRA and CDR2 as YSYEKL. CDR3 protein: CASSQLRLAGAYEQYF. The CDR3 DNA reads TGCGCCAGCAGCCAACTTCGACTAGCGGGAGCTTACGAGCAGTACTTC.